The rows below give T cell receptor beta chains drawn from one sample of a study of blood T cells in healthy people across ages. TCRdb re-called the 5' RACE reads through MiXCR, storing one row per CDR3 protein. Among roughly 800,000 distinct CDR3 sequences, roughly 50% were seen once, and the ten largest hold 20% to 25%. The sequencing input was blood. Receptor source: a man under 40 in good health. Each CDR3 is given without its conserved first and last residue.

>TRBV12-3/TRBV12-4|NA
ASTVAGGTYEQY
>TRBV7-9|TRBJ2-6
ASSPLGQVYSGANVPT
>TRBV10-3|TRBJ2-1
AISESETGRNEQF
>TRBV7-8|NA
ASSLSGTGYEQY
>TRBV6-5|TRBJ1-2
ATIPQGGGGYT
>TRBV5-8|TRBJ2-1
ASSLPGLGNNEQF
>TRBV12-3/TRBV12-4|TRBJ2-5
ASLLGGGSETQY
>TRBV29-1|TRBJ2-1
SVEIQKANNEQF
>TRBV4-2|TRBJ2-3
ASSPGSGTDTQY
>TRBV14|TRBJ1-2
ASSGGRSLSYT
>TRBV2|TRBJ2-5
ASFEGTLEQY
>TRBV14|TRBJ2-7
ASSQIAGVGYEQY
>TRBV5-1|TRBJ2-7
ASSPGTSYNEQY
>TRBV7-2|TRBJ1-1
ASSVRGQIDEAF
>TRBV5-6|TRBJ1-5
ASSTSQGLPQH
>TRBV6-5|TRBJ1-2
ASSRDGNSGYT
>TRBV4-2|TRBJ2-1
ASSPRRGVAGGIDEQF
>TRBV7-2|TRBJ1-6
ASGYISPLH
>TRBV6-6|TRBJ2-1
ASSYAGGGPYNEQF
>TRBV20-1|TRBJ2-5
SASNLAGFQETQY
>TRBV12-3/TRBV12-4|TRBJ2-3
ASGRGSDTQY
>TRBV7-9|TRBJ2-1
ASSIAGRRDNEQF
>TRBV12-3/TRBV12-4|TRBJ1-2
ASSLKGATGGYT
>TRBV6-5|TRBJ2-5
ASSYGLAGRLSETQY
>TRBV29-1|TRBJ2-1
SLGSGTLYNEQF
>TRBV20-1|TRBJ2-1
SAPQTPPNNEQF
>TRBV4-2|TRBJ1-1
ASSQSTGAMNTEAF
>TRBV28|TRBJ2-4
ASSPNRGRNIQY